This entry lists 10 T cell receptor beta chains sequenced from one sample in a study of shared clonotypes between healthy human individuals. The method was immunoSEQ multiplex PCR; TCRdb's version includes in-frame clones alone and lacks a portion of them. The data hold about 490,000 clones, with more than 65% observed a single time. The sequenced material came from PBMCs. The receptors here all came from a woman aged 40 to 50 in good health. Some clones in this sample may be carry-over from other donors' samples.

The sample holds many counts of this clone. Other DNA sequences of this sample code for an identical CDR3. CDR3 DNA: TGTGCCAGCAGCTTGGGATTGCTGGAGACCCAGTACTTC. Residues: CASSLGLLETQYF. The chain carries TRBV7-9 and TRBJ2-5; no definite D call. The CDR3 extends over 13 amino acids. Germline V gives CDR1 SEHNR, CDR2 FQNEAQ (reference sequence). The V end was cut by 3 bases, the J end by 5 bases, with 10 bases between.

This clone was recorded a few times. The rearrangement links TRBV7-7 to TRBJ2-5; the D is unclear. This CDR3 region has 13 residues. Per germline, CDR1 SSHAT and CDR2 FNYEAQ (reference sequence). V lost 3 bases and J lost 1, with 6 bases in between. The CDR3 nucleotides are TGTGCCAGCAGCTTCGGCGTCCAAGAGACCCAGTACTTC. It encodes CASSFGVQETQYF.

The chain is built from TRBV4-1 and TRBJ2-7; a weak D match, TRBD2 (5 bases). Between the trimmed V and J ends, which lost 4 bases and 2 bases, there was a span of 15 bases. Germline values: CDR1 MGHRA, CDR2 YSYEKL. CDR3 length: 15 residues. In nucleotides, the CDR3 is TGCGCCAGCAGCCGGGAAGGACTGGCGCCCTACGAGCAGTACTTC. It encodes CASSREGLAPYEQYF.

In this sample, this clone turned up many times. This same CDR3 is encoded by further DNA sequences in the sample. The chain combines TRBV6-1 with TRBJ2-7; 9 bases fit TRBD2. V was pared by 1 base and J by 2 bases, with 3 bases of the junction left unmatched. Per the germline V gene, CDR1 is MNHNS and CDR2 is SASEGT. The CDR3 totals 15 residues. The CDR3 sequence is CASSEGLAGTYEQYF. DNA for the CDR3: TGTGCCAGCAGTGAAGGGCTAGCGGGGACCTACGAGCAGTACTTC.

This sequence joins TRBV30 and TRBJ1-1; D remains ambiguous. Germline values: CDR1 GTSNPN, CDR2 SVGIG (reference sequence). CDR3 length: 10 residues. V dropped 4 bases and J dropped 5 bases, with 5 bases sitting between them. The CDR3 DNA is TGTGCCTGGATGGGAACTGAAGCTTTCTTT. Amino acids: CAWMGTEAFF. Together with reference TRBV30 and TRBJ1-1, the CDR3 gives the full variable domain: SQTIHQWPATLVQPVGSPLSLECTVEGTSNPNLYWYRQAAGRGLQLLFYSVGIGQISSEVPQNLSASRPQDRQFILSSKKLLLSDSGFYLCAWMGTEAFFGQGTRLTVV.

The rearrangement joins TRBV19 to TRBJ2-1; D perhaps matches TRBD1 (6 bases). V lost 2 bases, J lost 7 bases, and 15 bases lay in between. Germline assignment: CDR1 LNHDA and CDR2 SQIVND (reference sequence). The length of the CDR3 is 15 residues. The CDR3 loop is CASSIKTGRWNEQFF. Written as DNA, the CDR3 is TGTGCCAGTAGTATAAAGACAGGTCGGTGGAATGAGCAGTTCTTC.

In DNA, the CDR3 is TGTGCCAGCAGCTTCCGGTTTAGCGGGAGTGGCACAGATACGCAGTATTTT. This gives the protein CASSFRFSGSGTDTQYF. V gene TRBV7-9 combines with J gene TRBJ2-3; 9 positions match TRBD2. In germline, CDR1 is SEHNR, CDR2 FQNEAQ (reference sequence). The CDR3 contains 17 residues. The V and J ends lost 3 bases and 1 base, in that order; junction bases with no gene match: 8. Full variable domain (outside the CDR3, taken from reference TRBV7-9 and TRBJ2-3): DTGVSQNPRHKITKRGQNVTFRCDPISEHNRLYWYRQTLGQGPEFLTYFQNEAQLEKSRLLSDRFSAERPKGSFSTLEIQRTEQGDSAMYLCASSFRFSGSGTDTQYFGPGTRLTVL.

The V gene is TRBV21-1, the J gene TRBJ1-5; TRBD1 is taken as the D call from the table, unchecked against the DNA. TRBV21-1 is deemed a pseudogene. This CDR3 is built from 20 residues. CDR3 nucleotide sequence: TGTGCCAGCAGCAAAAGAAACCAAATCAACAGGGGCTGGAGCAATCAGCCCCAGCATTTT. It codes for CASSKRNQINRGWSNQPQHF.

As for this clone: A read error is the likely source, as a far larger clone sits one nucleotide away. Other nucleotide sequences from this sample produce the same CDR3. V and J are TRBV4-2 and TRBJ1-1, with D maybe TRBD1 (5 bases). The CDR3 spans 15 residues. Trimming took 1 base from V and 4 from J, leaving 13 bases between them. Germline V CDR1 and CDR2: LGHNA, YNFKEQ. The CDR3 bases are TGTGCCAGCAGCCAAGGAGGGACCCTTAGCACTGAAGCTTTCTTT. Amino acids: CASSQGGTLSTEAFF.

As to this clone: A far larger clone is one base from this, pointing to a likely read error. Within the sample, other DNA sequences also encode this same CDR3. This chain uses TRBV11-2 with TRBJ1-1; D gene unclear. CDR3 length equals 12 residues. Germline V gene lookup returns CDR1 SGHAT and CDR2 FQNNGV. This chain's CDR3 is CASSLDGGEAFF. The CDR3 region has the DNA TGCGCCAGCAGCTTAGATGGCGGGGAAGCTTTCTTT.